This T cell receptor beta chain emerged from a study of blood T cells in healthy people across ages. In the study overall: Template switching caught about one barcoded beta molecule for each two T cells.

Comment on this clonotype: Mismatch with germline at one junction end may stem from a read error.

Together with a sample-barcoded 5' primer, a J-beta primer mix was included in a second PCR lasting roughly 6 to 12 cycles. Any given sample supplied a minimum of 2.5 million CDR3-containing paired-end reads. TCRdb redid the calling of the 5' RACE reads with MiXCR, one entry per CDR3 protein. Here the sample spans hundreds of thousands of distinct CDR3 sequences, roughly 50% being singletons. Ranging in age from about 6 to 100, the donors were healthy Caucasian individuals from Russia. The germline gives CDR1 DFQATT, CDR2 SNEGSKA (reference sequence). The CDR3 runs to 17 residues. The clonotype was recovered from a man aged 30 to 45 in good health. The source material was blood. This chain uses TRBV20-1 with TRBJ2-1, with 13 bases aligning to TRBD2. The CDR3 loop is CSARALAGGSTYNGQFF. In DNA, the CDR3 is TGCAGTGCTAGGGCACTAGCGGGGGGGAGCACCTACAATGGGCAGTTCTTC.